This T cell receptor beta chain is from a study of blood T cell repertoires in COVID-19. Across the whole study: Some COVID-19 samples were acute and others convalescent; all came from the United States, Italy and Spain. PBMCs, B-cell-depleted T cells, or T cells provided the cDNA or gDNA that made up the material.

Authors' processing steps: Nucleated cell number was recorded as an estimate derived from reference gene primer amplification. TCRdb's copy holds only in-frame clones and misses some; the assay was immunoSEQ multiplex PCR. V and J calls and clone size are given by that table; D and trimming were obtained from the DNA. The sample holds roughly 140,000 clones; roughly 77% are singletons and the top ten take 3.5% to 4.5%. This CDR3 is 14 amino acids long. Germline values: CDR1 SGHKS, CDR2 YYEKEE (reference sequence). V shed 2 bases and J 7 bases; nucleotides not matched to a gene: 4. This clone was counted a single time.

V usage is TRBV5-5 and J usage is TRBJ1-2, with 11 bases fitting TRBD1. The clonotype was recovered from a man in his 60s with acute or convalescent COVID-19. Sequencing was performed on peripheral blood. CDR3 amino acids: CASSLGTGGSGYTF. In DNA, the CDR3 is TGTGCCAGCAGCTTAGGGACAGGGGGTAGTGGCTACACCTTC.